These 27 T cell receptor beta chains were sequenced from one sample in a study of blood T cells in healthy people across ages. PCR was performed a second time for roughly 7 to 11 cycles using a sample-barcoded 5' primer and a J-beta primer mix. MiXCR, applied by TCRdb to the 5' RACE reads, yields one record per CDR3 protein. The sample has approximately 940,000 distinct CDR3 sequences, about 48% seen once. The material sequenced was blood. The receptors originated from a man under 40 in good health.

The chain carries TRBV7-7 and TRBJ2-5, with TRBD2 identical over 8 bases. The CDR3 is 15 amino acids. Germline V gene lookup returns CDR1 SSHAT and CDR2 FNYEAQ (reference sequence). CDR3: CDSSLGRVWQETQYF. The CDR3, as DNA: TGTGATAGCAGCCTCGGGAGGGTTTGGCAAGAGACCCAGTACTTC.

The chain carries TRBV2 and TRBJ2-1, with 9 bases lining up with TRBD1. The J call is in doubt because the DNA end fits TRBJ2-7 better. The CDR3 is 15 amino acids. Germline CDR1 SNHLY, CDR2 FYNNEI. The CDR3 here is CASSLTGQGFREQYF. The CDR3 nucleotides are TGTGCCAGCAGCCTTACGGGACAGGGTTTTCGCGAGCAGTACTTC.

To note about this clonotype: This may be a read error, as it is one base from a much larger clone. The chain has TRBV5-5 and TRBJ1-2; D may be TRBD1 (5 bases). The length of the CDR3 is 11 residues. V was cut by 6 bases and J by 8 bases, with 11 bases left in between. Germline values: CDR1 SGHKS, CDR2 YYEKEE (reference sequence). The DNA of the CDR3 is TGTGCCAGCACTACGGAGGGGGGCTACACCTTC. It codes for CASTTEGGYTF. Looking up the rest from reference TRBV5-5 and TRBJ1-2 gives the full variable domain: DAGVTQSPTHLIKTRGQQVTLRCSPISGHKSVSWYQQVLGQGPQFIFQYYEKEERGRGNFPDRFSARQFPNYSSELNVNALLLGDSALYLCASTTEGGYTFGSGTRLTVV.

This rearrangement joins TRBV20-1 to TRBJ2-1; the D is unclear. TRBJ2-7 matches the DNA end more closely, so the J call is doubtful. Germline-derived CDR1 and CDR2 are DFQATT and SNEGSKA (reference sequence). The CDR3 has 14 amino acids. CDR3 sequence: CSAPQSLTYNEQYF. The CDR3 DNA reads TGCAGTGCTCCTCAATCGTTAACCTACAATGAGCAGTACTTC.

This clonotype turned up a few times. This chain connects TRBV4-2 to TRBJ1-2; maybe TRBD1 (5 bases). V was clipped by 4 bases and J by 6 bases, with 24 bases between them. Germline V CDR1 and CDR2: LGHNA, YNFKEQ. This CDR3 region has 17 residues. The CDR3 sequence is CASSRAAQWQGSDGYTF. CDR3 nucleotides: TGTGCCAGCAGCCGAGCGGCCCAGTGGCAGGGTTCCGATGGCTACACCTTC.

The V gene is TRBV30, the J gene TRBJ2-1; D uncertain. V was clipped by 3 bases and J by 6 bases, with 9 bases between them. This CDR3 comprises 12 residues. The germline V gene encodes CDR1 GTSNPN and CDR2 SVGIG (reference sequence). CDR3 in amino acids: CAWRTGRNEQFF. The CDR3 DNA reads TGTGCCTGGAGGACCGGGCGCAATGAGCAGTTCTTC.

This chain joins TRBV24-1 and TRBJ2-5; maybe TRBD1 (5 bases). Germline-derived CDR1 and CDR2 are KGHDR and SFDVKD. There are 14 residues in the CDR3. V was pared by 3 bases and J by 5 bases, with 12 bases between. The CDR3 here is CATSDVRVRETQYF. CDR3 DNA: TGTGCCACCAGTGATGTCAGGGTCCGGGAGACCCAGTACTTC.

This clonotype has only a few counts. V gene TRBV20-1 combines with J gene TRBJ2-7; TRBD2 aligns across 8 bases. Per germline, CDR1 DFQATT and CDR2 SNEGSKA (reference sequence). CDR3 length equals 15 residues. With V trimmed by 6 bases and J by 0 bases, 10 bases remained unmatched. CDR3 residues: CSAPPQRGSSYEQYF. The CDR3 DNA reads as TGCAGTGCCCCCCCACAGCGGGGGAGCTCCTACGAGCAGTACTTC.

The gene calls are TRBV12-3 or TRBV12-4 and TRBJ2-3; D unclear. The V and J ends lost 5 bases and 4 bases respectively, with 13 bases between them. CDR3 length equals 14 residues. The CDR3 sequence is CASSLPLGPDTQYF. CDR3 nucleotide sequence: TGTGCCAGCAGTCTACCCTTAGGGCCAGATACGCAGTATTTT.

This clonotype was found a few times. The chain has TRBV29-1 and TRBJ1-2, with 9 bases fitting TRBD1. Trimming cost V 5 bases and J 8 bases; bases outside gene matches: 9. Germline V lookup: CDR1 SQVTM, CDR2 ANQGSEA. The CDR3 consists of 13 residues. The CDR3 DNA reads TGCAGCGTTCCCAAACAGGGGGCTGGCGGCTACACCTTC. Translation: CSVPKQGAGGYTF.

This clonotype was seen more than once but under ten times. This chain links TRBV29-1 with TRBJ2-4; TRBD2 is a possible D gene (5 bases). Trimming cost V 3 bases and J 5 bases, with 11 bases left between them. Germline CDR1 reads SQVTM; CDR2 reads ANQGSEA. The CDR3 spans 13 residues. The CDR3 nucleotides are TGCAGCGTTGATATCCGGGATGAAAACATTCAGTACTTC. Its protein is CSVDIRDENIQYF. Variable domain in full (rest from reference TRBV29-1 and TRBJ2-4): SAVISQKPSRDICQRGTSLTIQCQVDSQVTMMFWYRQQPGQSLTLIATANQGSEATYESGFVIDKFPISRPNLTFSTLTVSNMSPEDSSIYLCSVDIRDENIQYFGAGTRLSVL.

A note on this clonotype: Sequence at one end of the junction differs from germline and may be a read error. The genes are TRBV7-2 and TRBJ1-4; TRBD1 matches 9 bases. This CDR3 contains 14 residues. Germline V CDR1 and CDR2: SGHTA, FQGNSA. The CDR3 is CASSSGTGIRKLFF. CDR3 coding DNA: TGCGCCAGCAGCTCTGGGACAGGGATACGAAAACTGTTTTTT.

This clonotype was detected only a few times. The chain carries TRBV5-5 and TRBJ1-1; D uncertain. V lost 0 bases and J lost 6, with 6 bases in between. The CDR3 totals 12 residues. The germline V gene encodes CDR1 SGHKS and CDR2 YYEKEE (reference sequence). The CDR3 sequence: CASSLEKAEAFF. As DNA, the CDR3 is TGTGCCAGCAGCTTGGAGAAAGCTGAAGCTTTCTTT.

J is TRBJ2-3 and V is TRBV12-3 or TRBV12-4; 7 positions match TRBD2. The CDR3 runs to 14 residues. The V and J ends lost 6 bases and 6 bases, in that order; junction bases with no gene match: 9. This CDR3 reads CASSLAEGLDTQYF. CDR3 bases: TGTGCCAGCAGCCTAGCGGAGGGGCTGGATACGCAGTATTTT.

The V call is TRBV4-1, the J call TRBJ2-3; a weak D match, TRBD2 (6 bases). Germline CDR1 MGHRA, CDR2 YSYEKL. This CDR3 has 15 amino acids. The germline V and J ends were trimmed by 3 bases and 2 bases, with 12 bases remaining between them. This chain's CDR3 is CASSQRDQITDTQYF. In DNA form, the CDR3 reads TGCGCCAGCAGCCAGCGGGACCAAATCACAGATACGCAGTATTTT.

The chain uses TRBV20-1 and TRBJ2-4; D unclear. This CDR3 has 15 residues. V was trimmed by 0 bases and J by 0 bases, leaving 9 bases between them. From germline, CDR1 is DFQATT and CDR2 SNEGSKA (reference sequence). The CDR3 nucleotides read TGCAGTGCTAGAGATCTAAGGGAAGCCAAAAACATTCAGTACTTC. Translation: CSARDLREAKNIQYF.

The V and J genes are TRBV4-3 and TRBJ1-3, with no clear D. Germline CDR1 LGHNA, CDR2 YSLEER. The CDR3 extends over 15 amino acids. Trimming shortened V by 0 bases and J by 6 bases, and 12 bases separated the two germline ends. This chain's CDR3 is CASSQDRAQTNTIYF. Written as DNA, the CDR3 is TGCGCCAGCAGCCAAGATAGGGCGCAGACAAACACCATATATTTT.

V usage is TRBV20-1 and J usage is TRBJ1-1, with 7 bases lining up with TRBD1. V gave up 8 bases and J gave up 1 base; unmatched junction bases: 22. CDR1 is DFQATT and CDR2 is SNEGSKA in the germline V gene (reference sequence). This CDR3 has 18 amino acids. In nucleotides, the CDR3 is TGCAGTTACGTCGATCCCGGGACAGACTCATCCGGGAACACTGAAGCTTTCTTT. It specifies CSYVDPGTDSSGNTEAFF.

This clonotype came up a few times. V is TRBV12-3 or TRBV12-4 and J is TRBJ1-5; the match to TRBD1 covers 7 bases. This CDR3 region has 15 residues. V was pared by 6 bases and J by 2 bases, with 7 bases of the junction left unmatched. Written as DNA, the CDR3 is TGTGCCAGCAGCTCTGACAGGGAAGGCAATCAGCCCCAGCATTTT. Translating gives CASSSDREGNQPQHF.

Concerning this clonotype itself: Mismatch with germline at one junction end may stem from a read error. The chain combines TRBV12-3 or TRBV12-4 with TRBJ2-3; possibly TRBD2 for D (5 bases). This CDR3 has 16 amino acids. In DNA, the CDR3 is TGTGCCAGCAGTTTTGAGGGCGAGCTTCGCACAGATGCGCAGTATTTT. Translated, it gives CASSFEGELRTDAQYF.

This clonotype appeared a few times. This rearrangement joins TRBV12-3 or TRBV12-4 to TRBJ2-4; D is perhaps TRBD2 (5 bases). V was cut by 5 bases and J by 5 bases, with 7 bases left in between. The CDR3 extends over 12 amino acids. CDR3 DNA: TGTGCCAGCAGTCGGGGTCAAAACATTCAGTACTTC. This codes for CASSRGQNIQYF.

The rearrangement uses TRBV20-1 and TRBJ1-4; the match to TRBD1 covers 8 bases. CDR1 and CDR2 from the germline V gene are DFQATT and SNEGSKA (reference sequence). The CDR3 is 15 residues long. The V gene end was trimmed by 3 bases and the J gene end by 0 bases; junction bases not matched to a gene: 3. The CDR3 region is CSARKTGATNEKLFF. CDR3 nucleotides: TGCAGTGCTAGGAAGACAGGGGCAACTAATGAAAAACTGTTTTTT.

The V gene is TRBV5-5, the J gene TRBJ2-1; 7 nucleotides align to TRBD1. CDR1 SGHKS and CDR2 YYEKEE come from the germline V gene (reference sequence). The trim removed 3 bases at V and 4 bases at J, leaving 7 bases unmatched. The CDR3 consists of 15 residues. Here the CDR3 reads CASSSLGQLYNEQFF. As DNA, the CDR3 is TGTGCCAGCAGCTCCTTGGGACAGCTTTACAATGAGCAGTTCTTC.

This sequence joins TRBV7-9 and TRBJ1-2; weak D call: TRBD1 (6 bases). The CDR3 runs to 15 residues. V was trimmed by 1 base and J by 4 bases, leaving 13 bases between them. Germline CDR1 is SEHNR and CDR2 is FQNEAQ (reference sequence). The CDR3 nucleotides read TGTGCCAGCAGCTTAGGGGCAGGGGTCGTCTATGGCTACACCTTC. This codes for CASSLGAGVVYGYTF.

This CDR3 is CASSSTHEQYF. In DNA form, the CDR3 reads TGTGCCAGCAGTTCCACCCACGAGCAGTACTTC. V is TRBV12-3 or TRBV12-4 and J is TRBJ2-7, with D unclear. The CDR3 is made up of 11 amino acids. With 4 bases removed from V and 5 bases from J, the gap between germline ends came to 6 bases.

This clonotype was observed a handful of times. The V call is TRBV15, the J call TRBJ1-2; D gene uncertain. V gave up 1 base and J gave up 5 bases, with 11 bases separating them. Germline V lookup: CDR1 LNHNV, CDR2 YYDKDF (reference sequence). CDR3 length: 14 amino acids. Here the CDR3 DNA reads TGTGCCACCAGCAGAGCCGGGTCGCTTTATGGCTACACCTTC. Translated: CATSRAGSLYGYTF.

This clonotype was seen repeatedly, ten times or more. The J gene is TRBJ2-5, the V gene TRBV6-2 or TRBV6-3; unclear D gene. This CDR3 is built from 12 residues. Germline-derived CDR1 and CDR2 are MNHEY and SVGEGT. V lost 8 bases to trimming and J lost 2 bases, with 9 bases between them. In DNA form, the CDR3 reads TGTGCCAGCTTGGGATGGCAAGAGACCCAGTACTTC. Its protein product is CASLGWQETQYF.